One sample yielded the 2 T cell receptor beta chains listed below, sequenced in a study of blood T cell repertoires in COVID-19. Generated by immunoSEQ multiplex PCR, the TCRdb table keeps only in-frame clones and is missing some. The profile shows about 210,000 clones, roughly four fifths of them singletons. Sequencing was carried out using peripheral blood. The receptor source for this set is a woman in her thirties or forties with acute or convalescent COVID-19.

The table lists this clone with a count of one. This chain joins TRBV5-1 and TRBJ2-1; 8 nucleotides align to TRBD1. The germline gives CDR1 SGHRS, CDR2 YFSETQ. Trimming took 0 bases from V and 5 from J; bases not matched to a gene: 10. The CDR3 covers 17 residues. The CDR3 sequence is CASSLAATDRDHNEQFF. CDR3 coding DNA: TGCGCCAGCAGCTTGGCTGCAACGGACAGGGACCACAATGAGCAGTTCTTC.

The rearrangement joins TRBV18 to TRBJ1-3, with 7 bases fitting TRBD1. The junction had 9 bases not matched to a gene; V was cut back by 6 bases and J by 4 bases. CDR3 length: 15 residues. The germline gives CDR1 KGHSH, CDR2 LQKENI. Written as DNA, the CDR3 is TGTGCCAGCTCCCAAACCGGGACAGCGGGAAACACCATATATTTT. Its translation is CASSQTGTAGNTIYF.